This TCR beta chain was recorded in a study of T cell responses to AZD1222 COVID-19 vaccine. Across the whole study: The study pooled second doses at about 4 or about 12 weeks. Findings and limits, study-wide: Close to half of spike-specific TCRs reportedly recognize unmutated variant regions. Repertoires were obtained only post-peak T cell response. Spike-specific TCR breadth and depth rose after two AZD1222 doses.

Germline V gene sequence: CDR1 LGHDT, CDR2 YNNKEL (reference sequence). Deletions cut 1 base from V and 0 bases from J, with 15 bases between. This CDR3 has 17 residues. Assay used: immunoSEQ multiplex PCR; TCRdb lists only in-frame clones, some missing. The table records 100,000 to 150,000 clones, 90% of them present only once. This clone came up once. Its cognate antigen is unknown. The sample here was peripheral blood, taken on day 0 of AZD1222 vaccination. This rearrangement joins TRBV3-1 (or the pseudogene TRBV3-2) to TRBJ2-5; D possibly corresponds to TRBD2 (5 bases). This TCR was recovered from an adult in good health. The CDR3 nucleotides are TGTGCCAGCAGCCAAGGGACCCCGGACTTGTACCAAGAGACCCAGTACTTC. This codes for CASSQGTPDLYQETQYF.